The next 30 T cell receptor beta chains were all read from a single sample in a study of chemoradiotherapy in HPV16-positive cancers. Profiling relied on immunoSEQ multiplex PCR, and the TCRdb table lists in-frame clones only, not all of them. The table shows roughly 3,000 clones, with around nine tenths occurring only once. The sequences come from blood, collected from a patient who underwent chemoradiotherapy. The source is a human donor with HPV-associated anogenital cancer.

This chain uses TRBV19 with TRBJ2-3; D gene unclear. In germline, CDR1 is LNHDA, CDR2 SQIVND (reference sequence). The V end lost 3 bases, the J end lost 0 bases, and 7 bases lay between the germline ends. CDR3 length: 14 residues. The CDR3 protein is CASSIMGSTDTQYF. In nucleotides, the CDR3 is TGTGCCAGTAGTATTATGGGCAGCACAGATACGCAGTATTTT.

The J gene is TRBJ1-5, the V gene TRBV28; 7 bases match TRBD1. The ends lost 3 bases at V and 6 bases at J; junction bases unmatched: 5. The CDR3 contains 14 residues. Per germline, CDR1 MDHEN and CDR2 SYDVKM. This CDR3 is CASSLQSGGQPQHF. The CDR3 nucleotides read TGTGCCAGCAGTTTGCAGTCAGGGGGTCAGCCCCAGCATTTT.

V gene TRBV7-3 combines with J gene TRBJ2-1, with 8 bases that match TRBD2. J was trimmed by 5 bases and V by 5 bases; bases with no gene match: 11. The CDR3 totals 16 residues. CDR1 is SGHTA, CDR2 FQGTGA, per germline. CDR3 sequence: CASSRWKERGNNEQFF. CDR3 coding DNA: TGTGCCAGCAGCCGTTGGAAGGAGCGGGGGAACAATGAGCAGTTCTTC.

The rearrangement uses TRBV19 and TRBJ2-5; 12 bases are shared with TRBD2. Trimming took 5 bases from V and 4 from J; bases not matched to a gene: 11. The V gene's germline CDR1 is LNHDA and CDR2 SQIVND (reference sequence). CDR3 length equals 17 residues. In DNA, the CDR3 is TGTGCCAGTAGTCTTCGACTAGCGGGAGATTTAGGAGAGACCCAGTACTTC. This translates into CASSLRLAGDLGETQYF.

J is TRBJ2-7 and V is TRBV7-2; D unresolved. This CDR3 is built from 12 residues. Germline CDR1 and CDR2: SGHTA and FQGNSA. The V gene lost 6 bases and the J gene lost 0 bases, with 6 bases spanning the gap. For the CDR3, the DNA is TGTGCCAGCAGTTCCTCCTCCTACGAGCAGTACTTC. Translation gives CASSSSSYEQYF.

This chain connects TRBV19 to TRBJ2-2; D gene unclear. Germline V gives CDR1 LNHDA, CDR2 SQIVND (reference sequence). V was cut by 2 bases and J by 0 bases, with 10 bases left in between. This CDR3 is 16 amino acids long. The CDR3 coding sequence is TGTGCCAGTAGTATACGATCCCGAACGAACACCGGGGAGCTGTTTTTT. Its protein is CASSIRSRTNTGELFF.

This chain uses TRBV6-5 with TRBJ1-3; the D is unclear. Germline CDR1 and CDR2: MNHEY and SVGAGI. The V end was cut by 0 bases, the J end by 2 bases, with 11 bases between. The CDR3 runs to 16 residues. The CDR3 bases are TGTGCCAGCAGTTACTCGGGCCCATCGCCTGGAAACACCATATATTTT. It yields the protein CASSYSGPSPGNTIYF.

This clone was seen a few times. The chain couples TRBV25-1 to TRBJ2-7; TRBD1 might be the D (5 bases). There are 12 residues in the CDR3. Deletions cut 9 bases from V and 1 base from J, with 10 bases between. Germline CDR1 is MGHDK and CDR2 is SYGVNS. The CDR3 reads CASASGSYEQYF. Here the CDR3 DNA reads TGTGCCAGTGCTTCAGGGTCCTACGAGCAGTACTTC.

The CDR3 region has the DNA TGTGCCACCAGGGGCGGGGGGGAGAGCTCCTACAATGAGCAGTTCTTC. Residues: CATRGGGESSYNEQFF. The chain links TRBV15 to TRBJ2-1; 9 bases fit TRBD2. V was clipped by 6 bases and J by 0 bases; unmatched bases: 6. CDR3 length: 16 residues. Germline V lookup: CDR1 LNHNV, CDR2 YYDKDF (reference sequence).

The J gene is TRBJ2-5, the V gene TRBV6-5; D remains unclear. The CDR3 is 13 residues long. In germline, CDR1 is MNHEY, CDR2 SVGAGI. Trimming took 0 bases from V and 5 from J, leaving 7 bases between them. CDR3 sequence: CASSYSGSETQYF. CDR3 nucleotides: TGTGCCAGCAGTTACTCGGGGTCGGAGACCCAGTACTTC.

The chain joins TRBV27 to TRBJ1-5; D unclear. The CDR3 runs 15 residues. Trimming cost V 2 bases and J 6 bases, with 14 bases left between them. Germline V gene sequence: CDR1 MNHEY, CDR2 SMNVEV (reference sequence). In nucleotides, the CDR3 is TGTGCCAGCAGTTTAAGCTCATTGGGCGGTCAGCCCCAGCATTTT. Amino acid sequence: CASSLSSLGGQPQHF.

This clone was counted between two and nine times. The chain recombines TRBV4-3 with TRBJ2-7; perhaps TRBD1 as D (6 bases). V lost 0 bases to trimming and J lost 4 bases, with 13 bases between them. The CDR3 is made up of 15 amino acids. CDR1 is LGHNA and CDR2 is YSLEER in the germline V gene. The CDR3 sequence: CASSQESNRVYEQYF. The CDR3, as DNA: TGCGCCAGCAGCCAAGAAAGTAACAGGGTATACGAGCAGTACTTC.

This rearrangement joins TRBV10-3 to TRBJ1-2, with D possibly being TRBD1 (5 bases). The CDR3 is made up of 12 amino acids. Germline assignment: CDR1 ENHRY and CDR2 SYGVKD. V shed 0 bases and J shed 7 bases, with 6 bases lying between them. CDR3 protein: CAISESGVGYTF. The CDR3 nucleotides read TGTGCCATCAGTGAGTCGGGGGTTGGCTACACCTTC.

The V gene is TRBV11-2, the J gene TRBJ1-5; D not certain. Trimming left V 1 base short and J 0 bases short, with 1 base between. The germline gives CDR1 SGHAT, CDR2 FQNNGV. This CDR3 is 13 amino acids long. The CDR3 sequence: CASSLGSNQPQHF. DNA for the CDR3: TGTGCCAGCAGCTTAGGTAGCAATCAGCCCCAGCATTTT.

V usage is TRBV6-1 and J usage is TRBJ2-1, with D unresolved. The CDR3 contains 14 residues. The ends were cut back, 0 bases at V and 4 bases at J, with 7 bases in the middle. The germline gives CDR1 MNHNS, CDR2 SASEGT. The CDR3: CASSEALQYNEQFF. The DNA for the CDR3 is TGTGCCAGCAGTGAAGCGCTCCAGTACAATGAGCAGTTCTTC.

This sequence joins TRBV7-9 and TRBJ1-6; D not certain. This CDR3 has 12 residues. V lost 9 bases and J lost 7, with 10 bases in between. Germline V gene data show CDR1 as SEHNR and CDR2 as FQNEAQ (reference sequence). This CDR3 is CASSLANSPLHF. The CDR3 DNA reads as TGTGCCAGTTCATTGGCGAATTCACCCCTCCACTTT.

The J gene is TRBJ2-5, the V gene TRBV2, with TRBD1 identical over 8 bases. Judging by the DNA end, TRBJ2-7 fits better; the J call may be wrong. Germline V lookup: CDR1 SNHLY, CDR2 FYNNEI. The CDR3 contains 15 residues. The CDR3: CASSEDRAAGYEQYF. The CDR3 DNA is TGTGCCAGCAGTGAGGACAGGGCTGCGGGGTACGAGCAGTACTTC.

V and J are TRBV29-1 and TRBJ2-7; D is possibly TRBD1 (5 bases). This CDR3 comprises 11 residues. In germline, CDR1 is SQVTM, CDR2 ANQGSEA. V was cut by 6 bases and J by 4 bases, with 10 bases left in between. DNA of the CDR3: TGCAGCGTGATAGACAGTTACGAGCAGTACTTC. Protein: CSVIDSYEQYF.

The rearrangement links TRBV18 to TRBJ2-3, with no clear D. Trimming removed 2 bases from V and 6 bases from J, with 3 bases in between. Germline-derived CDR1 and CDR2 are KGHSH and LQKENI. This CDR3 spans 11 amino acids. This chain's CDR3 is CASSPWDTQYF. Here the CDR3 DNA reads TGTGCCAGCTCACCATGGGATACGCAGTATTTT.

The CDR3 region is CASGGQGGAGNTIYF. The CDR3 region has the DNA TGTGCCAGCGGGGGCCAGGGGGGAGCCGGAAACACCATATATTTT. The rearrangement joins TRBV6-1 to TRBJ1-3; 7 bases align to TRBD1. Trimming at V came to 8 bases and at J to 4 bases, leaving 11 bases not matched to a gene. Germline assignment: CDR1 MNHNS and CDR2 SASEGT. CDR3 size: 15 residues.

The rearrangement links TRBV5-6 to TRBJ1-3; no clear D. This CDR3 region has 18 residues. V lost 0 bases, J lost 3 bases, and 19 bases lay in between. Germline V gives CDR1 SGHDT, CDR2 YYEEEE. CDR3 in DNA: TGTGCCAGCAGCTTGGGCGCGACGGCGGGCGTATTTGGAAACACCATATATTTT. Translation gives CASSLGATAGVFGNTIYF.

V usage is TRBV2 and J usage is TRBJ1-5, with D uncertain. CDR3 length: 14 amino acids. Germline-derived CDR1 and CDR2 are SNHLY and FYNNEI. V was cut by 1 base and J by 1 base, with 5 bases left in between. CDR3 nucleotides: TGTGCCAGCAGTGAAGGGGTCAGCAATCAGCCCCAGCATTTT. This translates into CASSEGVSNQPQHF.

Concerning this clone itself: The same CDR3 also results from other DNA sequences found in this sample. The chain couples TRBV7-9 to TRBJ2-5, with 10 positions matching TRBD1. Germline CDR1 is SEHNR and CDR2 is FQNEAQ (reference sequence). This CDR3 is built from 15 residues. Trimming at V came to 5 bases and at J to 3 bases, leaving 6 bases not matched to a gene. In DNA form, the CDR3 reads TGTGCCAGCAGCCTACGGGACAGGGGAGAAGAGACCCAGTACTTC. This translates into CASSLRDRGEETQYF.

The V gene is TRBV29-1, the J gene TRBJ2-7; 7 bases are shared with TRBD2. Per the germline V gene, CDR1 is SQVTM and CDR2 is ANQGSEA. V lost 7 bases to trimming and J lost 2 bases; unmatched junction nucleotides: 5. This CDR3 spans 12 amino acids. The CDR3 region has the DNA TGCAGCGGAGCTAGCGGTCCCTACGAGCAGTACTTC. This sequence encodes CSGASGPYEQYF.

The rearrangement links TRBV15 to TRBJ1-5; TRBD1 might be the D (6 bases). Trimming took off 5 bases at V and 0 bases at J, with 23 bases between the two ends. The CDR3 sequence is 19 residues long. Germline assignment: CDR1 LNHNV and CDR2 YYDKDF (reference sequence). The CDR3 is CATSGPPGGAFHSNQPQHF. The CDR3 DNA sequence: TGTGCCACCAGCGGCCCCCCGGGGGGGGCTTTCCATAGCAATCAGCCCCAGCATTTT. Full variable domain (remainder filled in from reference TRBV15 and TRBJ1-5): DAMVIQNPRYQVTQFGKPVTLSCSQTLNHNVMYWYQQKSSQAPKLLFHYYDKDFNNEADTPDNFQSRRPNTSFCFLDIRSPGLGDTAMYLCATSGPPGGAFHSNQPQHFGDGTRLSIL.

The rearrangement joins TRBV4-1 to TRBJ2-1; the match to TRBD2 covers 9 bases. This CDR3 is 16 amino acids long. Trimming at V came to 2 bases and at J to 10 bases, leaving 12 bases not matched to a gene. Germline-derived CDR1 and CDR2 are MGHRA and YSYEKL. The CDR3: CASSQPRFSGSAEQFF. The CDR3 region has the DNA TGCGCCAGCAGCCAACCTCGTTTTAGCGGGAGTGCGGAGCAGTTCTTC.

This clone has more than one count but fewer than ten. This sequence joins TRBV7-9 and TRBJ1-1; weak D call: TRBD1 (5 bases). Trimming stripped 5 bases from V and 3 bases from J, with 16 bases between. The CDR3 contains 15 residues. Germline-derived CDR1 and CDR2 are SEHNR and FQNEAQ (reference sequence). CDR3 amino acids: CASSQVGVVDTEAFF. The CDR3 DNA reads TGTGCCAGCAGCCAAGTAGGGGTCGTGGACACTGAAGCTTTCTTT.

The rearrangement uses TRBV5-1 and TRBJ2-7, with D perhaps TRBD1 (5 bases). The CDR3 covers 15 residues. Germline V gene sequence: CDR1 SGHRS, CDR2 YFSETQ. Trimming shortened V by 4 bases and J by 8 bases, and 22 bases separated the two germline ends. CDR3 region: CASSPLDSAHEKQYF. Written as DNA, the CDR3 is TGCGCCAGCAGCCCATTAGACAGTGCCCATGAGAAGCAGTACTTC. The variable domain in full, completed from reference TRBV5-1 and TRBJ2-7, reads KAGVTQTPRYLIKTRGQQVTLSCSPISGHRSVSWYQQTPGQGLQFLFEYFSETQRNKGNFPGRFSGRQFSNSRSEMNVSTLELGDSALYLCASSPLDSAHEKQYFGPGTRLTVT.

The J gene is TRBJ2-7, the V gene TRBV18; no clear D gene. In germline, CDR1 is KGHSH, CDR2 LQKENI. Trimming shortened V by 6 bases and J by 5 bases, and 8 bases separated the two germline ends. The CDR3 loop spans 11 amino acids. The CDR3 here is CASSSGDEQYF. In DNA, the CDR3 is TGTGCCAGCTCTTCTGGTGACGAGCAGTACTTC.

J is TRBJ1-5 and V is TRBV6-6, with D uncertain. Germline V gives CDR1 MNHNY, CDR2 SVGAGI (reference sequence). CDR3 size: 16 residues. Trimming removed 5 bases at V and 0 bases at J, with 14 bases between. This CDR3 is CASSTGMGNSNQPQHF. As DNA, the CDR3 is TGTGCCAGCAGTACGGGAATGGGCAATAGCAATCAGCCCCAGCATTTT.